These 26 T cell receptor beta chains share one sample of origin, sequenced in a study of blood T cell repertoires in COVID-19. Libraries were prepared by immunoSEQ multiplex PCR; TCRdb keeps only in-frame clonotypes and omits some of them. Counted here are roughly 140,000 clones, about 80% occurring once; the ten biggest clones make up approximately 9%. Sample: peripheral blood. The receptors were sampled from a woman of 80 years or more in a cohort sampled during active or convalescent COVID-19.

V gene TRBV25-1 combines with J gene TRBJ1-6, with TRBD1 as a possible D gene (6 bases). The V gene lost 4 bases and the J gene lost 7 bases, with 14 bases spanning the gap. Germline CDR1 and CDR2: MGHDK and SYGVNS. The CDR3 totals 15 residues. CDR3 DNA sequence: TGTGCCAGCAGTGCCCCACAGGGCCGGAATTCACCCCTCCACTTT. Translating gives CASSAPQGRNSPLHF.

CDR3 loop: CASGEDRSPAFF. CDR3 bases: TGTGCCAGCGGTGAGGACAGGTCCCCAGCTTTCTTT. The chain is built from TRBV6-6 and TRBJ1-1; 7 positions match TRBD1. Trimming cost V 8 bases and J 10 bases; bases outside gene matches: 10. The CDR3 runs to 12 residues. Germline V gives CDR1 MNHNY, CDR2 SVGAGI (reference sequence).

The chain links TRBV21-1 to TRBJ2-1; the table's D call TRBD2 went unverified against the DNA. TRBV21-1 is termed a pseudogene. The CDR3 length is 17 residues. CDR3 nucleotide sequence: TGTGCCAGCAGCAAAGAGAATGACGGGGGGTGGAACAATGAGCAGTTCTTC. Its protein product is CASSKENDGGWNNEQFF.

This clone was seen only a few times. The rearrangement joins TRBV15 to TRBJ2-3, with 14 bases lining up with TRBD2. The germline V gene has CDR1 LNHNV and CDR2 YYDKDF (reference sequence). The ends lost 8 bases at V and 0 bases at J; junction bases unmatched: 7. The CDR3 runs 17 residues. CDR3 amino acids: CATEGLAGGDSTDTQYF. The CDR3 DNA sequence: TGTGCCACCGAAGGACTAGCGGGGGGCGATAGCACAGATACGCAGTATTTT. Using reference TRBV15 and TRBJ2-3 for the parts outside the CDR3, the full variable domain is DAMVIQNPRYQVTQFGKPVTLSCSQTLNHNVMYWYQQKSSQAPKLLFHYYDKDFNNEADTPDNFQSRRPNTSFCFLDIRSPGLGDTAMYLCATEGLAGGDSTDTQYFGPGTRLTVL.

The table lists this clone with a count of one. The rearrangement uses TRBV7-9 and TRBJ2-3; tentative D call: TRBD1 (5 bases). Per the germline V gene, CDR1 is SEHNR and CDR2 is FQNEAQ (reference sequence). Trimming removed 0 bases at V and 2 bases at J, with 9 bases between. This CDR3 region has 15 residues. The CDR3 protein is CASSLAGADTDTQYF. The CDR3 nucleotides read TGTGCCAGCAGCTTAGCAGGGGCGGACACAGATACGCAGTATTTT.

The rearrangement uses TRBV30 and TRBJ1-6, with 8 bases identical to TRBD1. CDR1 is GTSNPN, CDR2 SVGIG, per germline (reference sequence). The CDR3 spans 13 residues. The trim removed 5 bases at V and 7 bases at J, leaving 4 bases unmatched. CDR3 region: CAWDRGGNSPLHF. The CDR3 nucleotides read TGTGCCTGGGACAGGGGTGGAAATTCACCCCTCCACTTT.

The rearrangement uses TRBV7-2 and TRBJ2-1; a possible D gene is TRBD1 (6 bases). The CDR3 spans 15 residues. CDR1 and CDR2 from the germline V gene are SGHTA and FQGNSA. Trimming left V 4 bases short and J 6 bases short, with 16 bases between. The CDR3 DNA reads as TGTGCCAGCAGCTCCTGGGCAGGGGTGGGCAATGAGCAGTTCTTC. This translates into CASSSWAGVGNEQFF. Based on the CDR3 plus reference TRBV7-2 and TRBJ2-1, the full variable domain is GAGVSQSPSNKVTEKGKDVELRCDPISGHTALYWYRQSLGQGLEFLIYFQGNSAPDKSGLPSDRFSAERTGGSVSTLTIQRTQQEDSAVYLCASSSWAGVGNEQFFGPGTRLTVL.

This sequence joins TRBV5-1 and TRBJ2-2; 12 bases align to TRBD1. The J segment lost 10 bases and the V segment lost 4 bases, leaving 8 bases of the junction unmatched. From germline, CDR1 is SGHRS and CDR2 YFSETQ. The CDR3 has 15 residues. The CDR3 sequence is CASSPSGTGGEELFF. For the CDR3, the DNA is TGCGCCAGCAGCCCAAGCGGGACAGGGGGCGAGGAGCTGTTTTTT. Supplemented by reference TRBV5-1 and TRBJ2-2, the full variable domain reads KAGVTQTPRYLIKTRGQQVTLSCSPISGHRSVSWYQQTPGQGLQFLFEYFSETQRNKGNFPGRFSGRQFSNSRSEMNVSTLELGDSALYLCASSPSGTGGEELFFGEGSRLTVL.

V gene TRBV5-4 combines with J gene TRBJ1-1, with TRBD1 matching over 9 bases. The CDR3 consists of 14 residues. Per germline, CDR1 SGHNT and CDR2 YYREEE (reference sequence). The junction had 7 bases not matched to a gene; V was cut back by 4 bases and J by 6 bases. The CDR3 DNA follows: TGTGCCAGCAGCGTCCGGGACAGGGCCGCTGAAGCTTTCTTT. Translating gives CASSVRDRAAEAFF.

The chain employs TRBV5-1 and TRBJ1-6; 7 nucleotides match TRBD1. J lost 9 bases, V lost 0 bases, and 6 bases had no gene match. Germline V CDR1 and CDR2: SGHRS, YFSETQ. The CDR3 covers 15 residues. The CDR3 spells CASSLGQGRGSPLHF. DNA of the CDR3: TGCGCCAGCAGCTTGGGACAGGGCCGGGGTTCACCCCTCCACTTT.

The genes are TRBV5-6 and TRBJ2-7, with D tentatively TRBD2 (5 bases). This CDR3 contains 14 residues. Trimming left V 4 bases short and J 2 bases short, with 13 bases between. CDR1 and CDR2 from the germline V gene are SGHDT and YYEEEE. CDR3 protein: CASSPLDFTYEQYF. The CDR3 DNA is TGTGCCAGCAGCCCTTTGGACTTTACCTACGAGCAGTACTTC.

This chain connects TRBV6-5 to TRBJ2-7; TRBD1 matches 8 bases. Germline V gives CDR1 MNHEY, CDR2 SVGAGI. The CDR3 runs 15 residues. Unmatched junction bases numbered 10, after V lost 6 bases and J lost 3 bases. The CDR3 protein is CASRETGDLVYEQYV. CDR3 nucleotides: TGTGCCAGCAGAGAGACAGGGGATCTGGTCTACGAGCAGTACGTC.

This clone turned up a few times. This sequence joins TRBV7-2 and TRBJ2-3; TRBD2 aligns across 9 bases. After removal of 5 bases from V and 6 bases from J, the junction contained 6 bases not matched to a gene. The CDR3 consists of 14 residues. Germline V lookup: CDR1 SGHTA, CDR2 FQGNSA. The CDR3 DNA reads TGTGCCAGCAGCAAAAGCGGGGGGCAGGATACGCAGTATTTT. Residues: CASSKSGGQDTQYF. Full variable domain (remainder filled in from reference TRBV7-2 and TRBJ2-3): GAGVSQSPSNKVTEKGKDVELRCDPISGHTALYWYRQSLGQGLEFLIYFQGNSAPDKSGLPSDRFSAERTGGSVSTLTIQRTQQEDSAVYLCASSKSGGQDTQYFGPGTRLTVL.

This chain connects TRBV5-6 to TRBJ1-2; tentative D call: TRBD1 (6 bases). The V end was cut by 4 bases, the J end by 4 bases, with 14 bases between. This CDR3 comprises 14 residues. Per the germline V gene, CDR1 is SGHDT and CDR2 is YYEEEE. The CDR3, as DNA: TGTGCCAGCAGCGGGGACGGACAGCCCTATGGCTACACCTTC. Its protein product is CASSGDGQPYGYTF.

The chain carries TRBV4-1 and TRBJ1-2; TRBD1 aligns across 10 bases. Germline V lookup: CDR1 MGHRA, CDR2 YSYEKL. The CDR3 extends over 20 amino acids. With 3 bases clipped from V and 1 base from J, the junction kept 17 bases outside the gene matches. The DNA of the CDR3 is TGCGCCAGCAGCCATTCGACGGGACAGGGGATATCTATACGTAACTATGGCTACACCTTC. Translation gives CASSHSTGQGISIRNYGYTF.

The chain is built from TRBV30 and TRBJ2-1; the D gene is possibly TRBD2 (5 bases). The germline CDR1 and CDR2 sequences are GTSNPN and SVGIG (reference sequence). With 3 bases removed from V and 4 bases from J, the gap between germline ends came to 10 bases. This CDR3 has 13 residues. The CDR3 bases are TGTGCCTGGAGCCCGGGATTTTACAATGAGCAGTTCTTC. This sequence encodes CAWSPGFYNEQFF.

This rearrangement joins TRBV7-9 to TRBJ1-3; D is undetermined. V was shortened by 6 bases and J by 3 bases, with 12 bases between the two germline ends. The CDR3 spans 14 residues. Germline V gives CDR1 SEHNR, CDR2 FQNEAQ (reference sequence). DNA for the CDR3: TGTGCCAGCAGGAACCCTGGACTTGGAAACACCATATATTTT. Encoded protein: CASRNPGLGNTIYF. Together with reference TRBV7-9 and TRBJ1-3, the CDR3 gives the full variable domain: DTGVSQNPRHKITKRGQNVTFRCDPISEHNRLYWYRQTLGQGPEFLTYFQNEAQLEKSRLLSDRFSAERPKGSFSTLEIQRTEQGDSAMYLCASRNPGLGNTIYFGEGSWLTVV.

The rearrangement joins TRBV14 to TRBJ1-2; maybe TRBD1 (6 bases). The CDR3 covers 13 residues. Trimming removed 4 bases at V and 6 bases at J, with 12 bases between. Germline V gives CDR1 SGHDN, CDR2 FVKESK. The CDR3 coding sequence is TGTGCCAGCAGCCCTAACAGGGTCAATGGCTACACCTTC. This codes for CASSPNRVNGYTF.

V gene TRBV5-6 combines with J gene TRBJ1-1, with D tentatively TRBD1 (5 bases). The CDR3 contains 15 residues. V was pared by 0 bases and J by 1 base, with 10 bases between. CDR1 is SGHDT and CDR2 is YYEEEE in the germline V gene. CDR3 residues: CASSLESGRNTEAFF. As DNA, the CDR3 is TGTGCCAGCAGCTTGGAATCAGGGCGGAACACTGAAGCTTTCTTT.

This clone was observed a few times. V is TRBV24-1 and J is TRBJ2-1, with D tentatively TRBD1 (6 bases). This CDR3 region has 15 residues. V lost 3 bases to trimming and J lost 6 bases, with 14 bases between them. CDR1 and CDR2 (germline): KGHDR, SFDVKD. The CDR3 bases are TGTGCCACCAGTGATACCCGACAGGACGGCAATGAGCAGTTCTTC. Translating it yields CATSDTRQDGNEQFF.

The genes are TRBV4-2 and TRBJ2-1; 9 positions agree with TRBD2. Germline CDR1 LGHNA, CDR2 YNFKEQ. Trimming removed 5 bases from V and 5 bases from J; junction bases left unmatched: 7. The CDR3 contains 15 residues. CDR3: CASSEVAGVNNEQFF. In DNA, the CDR3 is TGTGCCAGCAGCGAGGTAGCGGGGGTAAACAATGAGCAGTTCTTC.

The rearrangement uses TRBV7-9 and TRBJ2-1, with 11 nucleotides matching TRBD2. Losses at the gene ends were 8 bases for V and 1 base for J; bases not matched to a gene: 7. The CDR3 runs 16 residues. Per the germline V gene, CDR1 is SEHNR and CDR2 is FQNEAQ (reference sequence). The CDR3 DNA is TGTGCCAGCGGGAATAGCGGGGGGGTATCCTACAATGAGCAGTTCTTC. Protein sequence: CASGNSGGVSYNEQFF.

CDR3 region: CASSTKQVVGELFF. CDR3 in DNA: TGTGCCAGTAGTACTAAGCAGGTCGTCGGGGAGCTGTTTTTT. The chain recombines TRBV19 with TRBJ2-2; D not resolved. Trimming stripped 4 bases from V and 7 bases from J, with 13 bases between. Germline V gene sequence: CDR1 LNHDA, CDR2 SQIVND (reference sequence). The CDR3 runs 14 residues.

The chain uses TRBV7-8 and TRBJ1-2; 7 positions match TRBD1. The ends lost 5 bases at V and 3 bases at J; junction bases unmatched: 6. The length of the CDR3 is 14 residues. Germline V gene lookup returns CDR1 SGHVS and CDR2 FQNEAQ. The CDR3 sequence is CASSPGQPYYGYTF. CDR3 sequence (DNA): TGTGCCAGCAGCCCGGGACAGCCCTACTATGGCTACACCTTC.

The chain has TRBV28 and TRBJ2-2, with 7 bases that match TRBD1. Germline V gene data show CDR1 as MDHEN and CDR2 as SYDVKM. This CDR3 is built from 20 residues. J was trimmed by 0 bases and V by 3 bases; bases with no gene match: 16. In DNA form, the CDR3 reads TGTGCCAGCAGTTTTCTATTAGGGACAGCTACTGCTGCGAACACCGGGGAGCTGTTTTTT. Amino acids: CASSFLLGTATAANTGELFF.

This chain uses TRBV5-1 with TRBJ2-3; no reliable D call. The CDR3 extends over 11 amino acids. In germline, CDR1 is SGHRS, CDR2 YFSETQ. The V end was cut by 2 bases, the J end by 7 bases, with 5 bases between. In DNA, the CDR3 is TGCGCCAGCAGCTTCGAGAATACGCAGTATTTT. It translates to CASSFENTQYF.